Reported below is one T cell receptor (beta chain). The record originates from a study of control samples from healthy donors and cancer patients. Losses at the gene ends were 7 bases for V and 6 bases for J; bases not matched to a gene: 13. The CDR3 sequence is 15 residues long. CDR1 is SGHTA and CDR2 is FQGNSA in the germline V gene. This table comes from immunoSEQ multiplex PCR, and its TCRdb copy is limited to in-frame clones, with some not included. The data hold approximately 85,000 clones, with roughly nine tenths observed a single time. This sequence originates from an older woman in good health. The sequenced sample was blood. V is TRBV7-2 and J is TRBJ2-5; 8 bases are a match to TRBD1. The CDR3 DNA reads as TGTGCCAGCACCGAGACAGGGGCGAGGAGAAAGACCCAGTACTTC. Translating it yields CASTETGARRKTQYF.